The sample holds a few counts of the clone carrying this T cell receptor (beta chain). Its antigen is not known. The PCR had 60 Vbeta and 13 Jbeta primers. Some clones are missing from TCRdb's copy, which holds only in-frame ones; the method was immunoSEQ multiplex PCR. The sample holds 150,000 to 200,000 clones, around 80% seen once. This entry is derived from a study of cytomegalovirus exposure and HLA in healthy donors. V shed 3 bases and J shed 2 bases, with 5 bases lying between them. The length of the CDR3 is 11 residues. CDR1 is SQVTM and CDR2 is ANQGSEA in the germline V gene. The study's findings and limits: What a later analysis reportedly showed was that an Asian-associated ancestry cluster had fewer N-insertions than the roughly 670-donor mean. Earlier analysis yielded a pattern in which most TCR beta V segments were productive about 87% or about 30% of the time.

Donors showed nominal health when sampled, although they likely had unrecorded immune exposures. This TCR was sampled from a man in his late teens or twenties in good health and CMV-seronegative. The chain combines TRBV29-1 with TRBJ2-7; D is undetermined. Sample: PBMCs. The CDR3: CSVEAAYEQYF. DNA of the CDR3: TGCAGCGTTGAGGCAGCCTACGAGCAGTACTTC.